The clone carrying this T cell receptor beta chain was observed at least ten times. The antigen is undetermined. CDR3 size: 14 residues. The ends lost 3 bases at V and 8 bases at J; junction bases unmatched: 6. Germline loops: CDR1 KGHDR, CDR2 SFDVKD. TCRdb ran MiXCR on the 5' RACE reads and lists one entry per CDR3 protein. The table includes 100,000 to 150,000 distinct CDR3 sequences, approximately 6.8% detected once. This sample is part of a study of CD8 T cells in ankylosing spondylitis. Whole-study results and caveats: Reported data indicate significant enrichment of disease-linked clones within matched ankylosing spondylitis synovial fluid.

The rearrangement links TRBV24-1 to TRBJ2-3; TRBD2 aligns across 8 bases. This clonotype was sampled from a male donor with ankylosing spondylitis or in good health (not recorded which). The sample consisted of blood, either unsorted or a sorted T cell fraction (not recorded which). The CDR3 sequence is CATSDPTSDSTQYF. The CDR3 nucleotides read TGTGCCACCAGTGATCCGACTAGCGATTCTACGCAGTATTTT.